Only a few counts were recorded for the clone carrying this TCR beta chain. At one end the junction does not follow the germline gene, possibly because of a read error. Together with a sample-barcoded 5' primer, a J-beta primer mix was included in a second PCR lasting about 6 to 11 cycles. TCRdb reprocessed the 5' RACE reads with MiXCR, giving one entry per CDR3 protein. In the table there are 750,000 or so distinct CDR3 sequences, around 25% of which are singletons. This entry comes from a study of blood T cells in healthy people across ages. The sample was also reused in another study, on T cells of mothers and their children. That investigation notes: Healthy Caucasian mothers, three in number, and their six children were the donors. With unrelated pairs as the comparison, related mother-child pairs had a slightly higher overlap that was not significant.

The receptor was derived from a boy between 10 and 17 years old in good health. Sequenced material: blood.

The CDR3 sequence: CVSKREDREQFF. The CDR3 region has the DNA TGTGTCAGCAAACGGGAGGATCGGGAGCAGTTCTTC. This chain joins TRBV27 and TRBJ2-1, with 7 bases matching TRBD2. Germline loops: CDR1 MNHEY, CDR2 SMNVEV (reference sequence). CDR3 length: 12 residues.